The next 19 T cell receptor beta chains were all read from a single sample in a study of cytomegalovirus exposure and HLA in healthy donors. Both 60 Vbeta primers and 13 Jbeta primers went into the PCR. The method was immunoSEQ multiplex PCR; TCRdb's version includes in-frame clones alone and lacks a portion of them. The table lists roughly 120,000 clones, almost 70% of them singletons. Sequencing input: PBMCs. These TCRs come from a man aged 25-45 years in good health and CMV-seropositive.

This chain joins TRBV7-2 and TRBJ1-2; possible D gene TRBD1, 6 bases. Germline CDR1 and CDR2: SGHTA and FQGNSA. CDR3 length equals 15 residues. Trimming took off 2 bases at V and 4 bases at J, with 14 bases between the two ends. In DNA form, the CDR3 reads TGTGCCAGCAGCTTATACAGGGAGACGGTCTATGGCTACACCTTC. Protein sequence: CASSLYRETVYGYTF.

This chain connects TRBV30 to TRBJ2-5; 13 nucleotides agree with TRBD2. CDR1 and CDR2 (germline): GTSNPN, SVGIG (reference sequence). V shed 6 bases and J 9 bases; nucleotides not matched to a gene: 7. The length of the CDR3 is 13 residues. CDR3 sequence: CACTSGGAAPQYF. CDR3 sequence (DNA): TGTGCCTGCACTAGCGGGGGGGCCGCCCCCCAGTACTTC.

This clone has only a few counts. The chain combines TRBV2 with TRBJ2-7, with TRBD2 as a possible D gene (5 bases). The germline V gene has CDR1 SNHLY and CDR2 FYNNEI. V lost 7 bases to trimming and J lost 2 bases, with 21 bases between them. The CDR3 loop spans 16 amino acids. The CDR3 sequence: CASNEGHFTSPYEQYF. In DNA form, the CDR3 reads TGTGCCAGCAACGAGGGTCACTTCACGTCCCCCTACGAGCAGTACTTC.

This chain uses TRBV30 with TRBJ2-7; 7 bases match TRBD1. The CDR3 extends over 11 amino acids. V gave up 5 bases and J gave up 3 bases; unmatched junction bases: 1. Per germline, CDR1 GTSNPN and CDR2 SVGIG (reference sequence). Here the CDR3 DNA reads TGTGCCTGGGGGGACAGCTACGAGCAGTACGTC. It is translated as CAWGDSYEQYV.

This sequence joins TRBV9 and TRBJ2-3; 8 nucleotides line up with TRBD1. This CDR3 has 14 residues. V was pared by 6 bases and J by 2 bases, with 5 bases of the junction left unmatched. Germline assignment: CDR1 SGDLS and CDR2 YYNGEE. In nucleotides, the CDR3 is TGTGCCAGCAACCAGGGACAGGACACAGATACGCAGTATTTT. It is translated as CASNQGQDTDTQYF.

J is TRBJ2-5 and V is TRBV11-3; D remains ambiguous. Trimming took off 0 bases at V and 4 bases at J, with 3 bases between the two ends. The CDR3 consists of 12 residues. CDR1 SGHNT and CDR2 YENEEA come from the germline V gene. The CDR3 loop reads CASSLERETQYF. The CDR3 nucleotides are TGTGCCAGCAGCTTAGAGCGAGAGACCCAGTACTTC.

V gene TRBV4-3 combines with J gene TRBJ2-2; 11 bases match TRBD2. The germline gives CDR1 LGHNA, CDR2 YSLEER. The CDR3 is 16 amino acids. Trimming removed 0 bases from V and 5 bases from J; junction bases left unmatched: 2. The CDR3 DNA is TGCGCCAGCAGCCAAGAACTAGCGGGAGATACCGGGGAGCTGTTTTTT. As protein: CASSQELAGDTGELFF.

The chain has TRBV7-9 and TRBJ2-3, with a tentative D call TRBD2 (5 bases). The germline V gene has CDR1 SEHNR and CDR2 FQNEAQ (reference sequence). The V end was cut by 1 base, the J end by 3 bases, with 14 bases between. The CDR3 runs to 16 residues. Here the CDR3 reads CASSLEEAIRTDTQYF. CDR3 in DNA: TGTGCCAGCAGCTTAGAGGAGGCGATCCGGACAGATACGCAGTATTTT.

This clone turned up a few times. The chain carries TRBV7-3 and TRBJ2-2, with TRBD1 matching over 7 bases. J was trimmed by 7 bases and V by 6 bases; bases with no gene match: 11. Germline V gene sequence: CDR1 SGHTA, CDR2 FQGTGA. The CDR3 is 15 amino acids. CDR3 nucleotide sequence: TGTGCCAGCAGGGCCCTTGACAGGGTTGACGGGGAGCTGTTTTTT. It encodes CASRALDRVDGELFF.

The rearrangement joins TRBV5-1 to TRBJ1-1, with D maybe TRBD1 (6 bases). Germline V gene sequence: CDR1 SGHRS, CDR2 YFSETQ. The CDR3 sequence is 15 residues long. V was pared by 4 bases and J by 3 bases, with 16 bases between. CDR3 sequence (DNA): TGCGCCAGCAGCCTCGGGGGGGCAGGGTACACTGAAGCTTTCTTT. Protein sequence: CASSLGGAGYTEAFF. The variable domain in full, with the rest retrieved from reference TRBV5-1 and TRBJ1-1, is KAGVTQTPRYLIKTRGQQVTLSCSPISGHRSVSWYQQTPGQGLQFLFEYFSETQRNKGNFPGRFSGRQFSNSRSEMNVSTLELGDSALYLCASSLGGAGYTEAFFGQGTRLTVV.

The V call is TRBV21-1, the J call TRBJ2-7; TRBD2, the table's D call, lacks a check against the DNA. TRBV21-1 is a recognized pseudogene. This CDR3 spans 12 amino acids. The CDR3 loop is CASSSSGYEQYV. The CDR3 nucleotides read TGTGCCAGCAGCAGTAGCGGCTACGAGCAGTACGTC.

This clone came up a few times. The V and J genes are TRBV7-3 and TRBJ1-1; a weak D match, TRBD1 (6 bases). This CDR3 spans 15 amino acids. CDR1 is SGHTA, CDR2 FQGTGA, per germline. With 1 base removed from V and 1 base from J, the gap between germline ends came to 10 bases. CDR3 in amino acids: CASSLNPTGNTEAFF. CDR3 nucleotide sequence: TGTGCCAGCAGCTTAAATCCGACAGGGAACACTGAAGCTTTCTTT.

This rearrangement joins TRBV11-2 to TRBJ1-6, with 8 bases fitting TRBD1. CDR3 size: 14 residues. The germline gives CDR1 SGHAT, CDR2 FQNNGV. J was trimmed by 10 bases and V by 3 bases; bases with no gene match: 5. CDR3 residues: CASSLTGEGSPLHF. CDR3 in DNA: TGTGCCAGCAGCTTGACAGGGGAAGGATCACCCCTCCACTTT.

V gene TRBV6-5 combines with J gene TRBJ2-1; TRBD1 might be the D (5 bases). Germline V CDR1 and CDR2: MNHEY, SVGAGI. The CDR3 length is 13 residues. Trimming removed 2 bases from V and 9 bases from J, with 11 bases in between. DNA of the CDR3: TGTGCCAGCAGTTACGCAGGGTTCGGTGAGCAGTTCTTC. Translated: CASSYAGFGEQFF.

The J gene is TRBJ1-3, the V gene TRBV4-3, with 8 nucleotides matching TRBD1. The CDR3 is made up of 17 amino acids. V lost 8 bases and J lost 0; bases outside the gene matches: 12. CDR1 LGHNA and CDR2 YSLEER come from the germline V gene. CDR3 DNA: TGCGCCAGCGGAGGCGGACAGGGCCGAGTCTCTGGAAACACCATATATTTT. Protein: CASGGGQGRVSGNTIYF.

This sequence joins TRBV5-6 and TRBJ1-1, with 11 bases matching TRBD1. The CDR3 is 13 residues long. Trimming took 4 bases from V and 11 from J; bases not matched to a gene: 7. CDR1 is SGHDT, CDR2 YYEEEE, per germline. This CDR3 is CASSVLGQGAAFF. The CDR3 nucleotides are TGTGCCAGCAGCGTCCTAGGACAGGGGGCGGCTTTCTTT.

This clone was recorded a few times. The chain recombines TRBV5-6 with TRBJ1-4; no definite D call. Germline CDR1 reads SGHDT; CDR2 reads YYEEEE. This CDR3 comprises 15 residues. V was pared by 3 bases and J by 4 bases, with 13 bases between. The CDR3 protein is CASSSGGNGNEKLFF. The CDR3, as DNA: TGTGCCAGCAGCTCGGGAGGGAATGGTAATGAAAAACTGTTTTTT.

The chain combines TRBV4-3 with TRBJ2-1; the D gene is possibly TRBD1 (6 bases). Trimming pared 0 bases from V and 9 bases from J, leaving 18 bases between. The CDR3 is 16 amino acids. Per the germline V gene, CDR1 is LGHNA and CDR2 is YSLEER. This chain's CDR3 is CASSQEGYGLRGEQFF. The DNA for the CDR3 is TGCGCCAGCAGCCAAGAGGGGTACGGTCTCAGGGGTGAGCAGTTCTTC.

This clone showed up just a few times. This CDR3 is CASSPGGAGANVLTF. CDR3 DNA sequence: TGTGCCAGCAGCCCGGGGGGGGCTGGGGCCAACGTCCTGACTTTC. V and J are TRBV6-4 and TRBJ2-6; 8 bases agree with TRBD2. From germline, CDR1 is MRHNA and CDR2 SNTAGT. The CDR3 has 15 amino acids. J was trimmed by 2 bases and V by 6 bases; bases with no gene match: 3.